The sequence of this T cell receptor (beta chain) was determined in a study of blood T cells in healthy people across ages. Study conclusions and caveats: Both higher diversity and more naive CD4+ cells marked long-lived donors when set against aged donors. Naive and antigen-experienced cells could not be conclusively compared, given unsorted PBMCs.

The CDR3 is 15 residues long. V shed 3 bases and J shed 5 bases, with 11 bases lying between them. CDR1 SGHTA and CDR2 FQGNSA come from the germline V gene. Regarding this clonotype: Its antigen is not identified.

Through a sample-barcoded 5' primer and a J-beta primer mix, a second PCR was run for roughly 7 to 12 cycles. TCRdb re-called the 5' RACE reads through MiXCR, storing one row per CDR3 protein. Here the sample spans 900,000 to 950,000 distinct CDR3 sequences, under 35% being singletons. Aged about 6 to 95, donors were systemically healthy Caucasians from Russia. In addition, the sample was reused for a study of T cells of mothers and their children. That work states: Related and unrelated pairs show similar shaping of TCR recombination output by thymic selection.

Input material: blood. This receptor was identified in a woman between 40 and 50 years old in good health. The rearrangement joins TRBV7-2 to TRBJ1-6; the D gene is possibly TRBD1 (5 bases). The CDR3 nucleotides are TGTGCCAGCAGCTTGGGACGGACCAATAATTCACCCCTCCACTTT. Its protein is CASSLGRTNNSPLHF.